The following is a T cell receptor beta chain sequence with its context. Its antigen remains unknown. Sequencing libraries made from TCR beta cDNA carried unique molecular identifiers. A population of about 0.95 to 10 million T cells gave rise to about half a million cDNA molecules. One entry per CDR3 protein results from TCRdb running MiXCR on the PCR reads. The sample carries some 690,000 distinct CDR3 sequences, roughly 27% recorded once. The data were obtained in a study of post-analysis software for immune sequencing data. Study-level results: There were five or six TRBV segments more frequent in patients than controls, and TRBV5-6, TRBV5-1 and TRBV20-1 were among them. There was significantly lower normalized Chao1 diversity in multiple sclerosis patients than in controls.

Germline CDR1 MDHEN, CDR2 SYDVKM. V gave up 6 bases and J gave up 1 base; unmatched junction bases: 20. The CDR3 spans 19 residues. The chain couples TRBV28 to TRBJ1-1; 7 bases align to TRBD1. This sequence was found in a girl aged 5 to 17 with multiple sclerosis. The sample consisted of blood. The CDR3 DNA reads as TGTGCCAGCAGGGGGGAAACAGGGGATCATATATTCGGGAACACTGAAGCTTTCTTT. Protein sequence: CASRGETGDHIFGNTEAFF.